The rows below give T cell receptor beta chains drawn from one sample of a study of OX40 agonist ivuxolimab in advanced cancers. TCRdb's copy holds only in-frame clones and misses some; the assay was immunoSEQ multiplex PCR. The table has about 60,000 clones, around nine tenths seen once; the top ten hold about 1%. The sequenced sample was CD4+ or CD8+ T cells sorted from blood, obtained in a trial of the OX40 agonist ivuxolimab. These receptors came from an adult with an advanced solid tumor such as melanoma, head and neck, liver or kidney cancer. CDR3s include the opening cysteine and the closing phenylalanine or tryptophan.

length	J	V	CDR3
14	TRBJ2-2	TRBV11-3	CASASGRATGELFF
15	TRBJ2-7	TRBV19	CASREAGQISYEQYF
17	TRBJ2-7	TRBV18	CASSHGTSGALVIEQYF
15	TRBJ2-3	TRBV7-8	CASSLVGERGDTQYF
11	TRBJ2-1	TRBV6-4	CASRINNEQFF
18	TRBJ1-5	TRBV13	CASSFKRLADRVNQPQHF
15	TRBJ2-7	TRBV5-1	CASSLETGGIYEQYF
17	TRBJ2-5	TRBV5-6	CASSLLAGDYLKETQYF
13	TRBJ2-7	TRBV7-2	CASSRGLRDEQYF
15	TRBJ2-5	TRBV28	CASSPPAGGQETQYF
17	TRBJ2-7	TRBV19	CASSPALLAGHSYEQYF